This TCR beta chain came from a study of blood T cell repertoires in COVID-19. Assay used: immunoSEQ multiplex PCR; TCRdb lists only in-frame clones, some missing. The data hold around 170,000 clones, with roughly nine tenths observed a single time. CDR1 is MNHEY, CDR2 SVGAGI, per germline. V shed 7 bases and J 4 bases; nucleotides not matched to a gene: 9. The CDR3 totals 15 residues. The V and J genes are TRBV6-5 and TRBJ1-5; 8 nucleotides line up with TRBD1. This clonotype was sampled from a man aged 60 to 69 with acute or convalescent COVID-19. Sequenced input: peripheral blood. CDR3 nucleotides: TGTGCCAGCAACCGGGACAGGACTCAAAATCAGCCCCAGCATTTT. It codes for CASNRDRTQNQPQHF.